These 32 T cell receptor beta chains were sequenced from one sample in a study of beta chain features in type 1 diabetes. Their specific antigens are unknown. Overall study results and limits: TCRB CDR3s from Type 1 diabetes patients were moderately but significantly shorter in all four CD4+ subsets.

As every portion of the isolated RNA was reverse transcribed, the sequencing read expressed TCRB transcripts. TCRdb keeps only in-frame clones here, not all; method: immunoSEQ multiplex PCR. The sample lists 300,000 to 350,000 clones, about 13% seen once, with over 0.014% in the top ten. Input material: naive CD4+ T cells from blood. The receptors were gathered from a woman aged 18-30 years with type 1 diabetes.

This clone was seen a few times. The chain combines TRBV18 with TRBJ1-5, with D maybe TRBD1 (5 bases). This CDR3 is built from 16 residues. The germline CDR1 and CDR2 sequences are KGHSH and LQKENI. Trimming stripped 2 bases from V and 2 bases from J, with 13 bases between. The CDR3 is CASSPGLPGGNQPQHF. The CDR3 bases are TGTGCCAGCTCACCAGGTCTTCCGGGGGGCAATCAGCCCCAGCATTTT.

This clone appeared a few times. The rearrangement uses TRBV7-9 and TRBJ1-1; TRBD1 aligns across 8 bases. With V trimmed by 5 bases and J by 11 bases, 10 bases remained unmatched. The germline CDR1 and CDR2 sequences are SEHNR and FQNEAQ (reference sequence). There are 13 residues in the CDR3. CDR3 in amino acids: CASSPQGAQRAFF. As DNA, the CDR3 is TGTGCCAGCAGCCCCCAGGGGGCACAGAGGGCTTTCTTT.

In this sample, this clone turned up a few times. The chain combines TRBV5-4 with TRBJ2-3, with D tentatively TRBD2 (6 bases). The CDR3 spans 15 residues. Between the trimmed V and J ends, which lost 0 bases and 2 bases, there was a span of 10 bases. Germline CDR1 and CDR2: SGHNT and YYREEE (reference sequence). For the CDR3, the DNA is TGTGCCAGCAGCTTGGTGACTAGTCCCACAGATACGCAGTATTTT. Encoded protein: CASSLVTSPTDTQYF.

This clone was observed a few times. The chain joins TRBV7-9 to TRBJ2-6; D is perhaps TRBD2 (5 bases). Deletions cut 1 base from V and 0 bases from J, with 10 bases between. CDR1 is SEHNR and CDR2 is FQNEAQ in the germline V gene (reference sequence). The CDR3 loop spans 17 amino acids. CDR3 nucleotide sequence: TGTGCCAGCAGCTTAGTCCGGGGAAACTCTGGGGCCAACGTCCTGACTTTC. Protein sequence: CASSLVRGNSGANVLTF.

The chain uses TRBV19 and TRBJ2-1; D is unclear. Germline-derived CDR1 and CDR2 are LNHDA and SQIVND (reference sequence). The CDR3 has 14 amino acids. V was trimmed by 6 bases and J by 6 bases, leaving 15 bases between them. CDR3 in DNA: TGTGCCAGTAGGCCGGGTTACCCGGGCAATGAGCAGTTCTTC. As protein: CASRPGYPGNEQFF.

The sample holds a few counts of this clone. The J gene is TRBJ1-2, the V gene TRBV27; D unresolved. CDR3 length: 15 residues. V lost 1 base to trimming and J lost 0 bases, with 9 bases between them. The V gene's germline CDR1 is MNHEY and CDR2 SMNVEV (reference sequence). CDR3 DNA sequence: TGTGCCAGCAGTTTATTTGCGGCCCCTAACTATGGCTACACCTTC. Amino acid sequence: CASSLFAAPNYGYTF.

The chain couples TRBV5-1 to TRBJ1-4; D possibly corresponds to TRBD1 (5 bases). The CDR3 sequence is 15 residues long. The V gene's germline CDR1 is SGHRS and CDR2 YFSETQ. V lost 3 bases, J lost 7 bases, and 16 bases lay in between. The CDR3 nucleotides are TGCGCCAGCAGCTCCGTTCGGGGGACGGGTGAAAAACTGTTTTTT. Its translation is CASSSVRGTGEKLFF.

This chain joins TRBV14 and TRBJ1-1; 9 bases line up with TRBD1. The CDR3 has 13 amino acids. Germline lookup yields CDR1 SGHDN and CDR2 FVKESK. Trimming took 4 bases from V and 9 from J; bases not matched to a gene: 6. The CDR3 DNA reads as TGTGCCAGCAGCCGCCCCGGGACAGGGAAAGCTTTCTTT. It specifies CASSRPGTGKAFF.

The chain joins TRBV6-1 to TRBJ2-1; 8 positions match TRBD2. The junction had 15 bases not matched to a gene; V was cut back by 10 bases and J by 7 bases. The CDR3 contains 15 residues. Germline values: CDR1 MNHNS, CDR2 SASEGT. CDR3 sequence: CATSPASAGVNEQFF. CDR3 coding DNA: TGTGCCACAAGCCCGGCTTCAGCGGGAGTGAATGAGCAGTTCTTC.

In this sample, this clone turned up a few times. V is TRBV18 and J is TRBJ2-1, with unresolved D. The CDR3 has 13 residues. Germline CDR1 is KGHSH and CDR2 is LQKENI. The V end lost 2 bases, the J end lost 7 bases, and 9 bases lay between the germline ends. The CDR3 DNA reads TGTGCCAGCTCACCATCCCAGATGAATGAGCAGTTCTTC. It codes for CASSPSQMNEQFF.

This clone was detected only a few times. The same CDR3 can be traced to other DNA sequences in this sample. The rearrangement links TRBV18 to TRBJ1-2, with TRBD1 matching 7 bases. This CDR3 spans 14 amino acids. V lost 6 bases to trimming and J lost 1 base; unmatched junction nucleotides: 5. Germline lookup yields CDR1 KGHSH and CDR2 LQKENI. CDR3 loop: CASSPGTDNYGYTF. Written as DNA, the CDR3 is TGTGCCAGCTCCCCTGGGACAGATAACTATGGCTACACCTTC.

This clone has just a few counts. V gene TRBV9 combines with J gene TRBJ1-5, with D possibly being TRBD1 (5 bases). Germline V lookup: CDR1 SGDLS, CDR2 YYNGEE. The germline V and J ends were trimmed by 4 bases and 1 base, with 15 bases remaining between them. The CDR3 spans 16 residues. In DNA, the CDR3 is TGTGCCAGCAGCCCTACCGGGACTCAAAGCAATCAGCCCCAGCATTTT. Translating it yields CASSPTGTQSNQPQHF.

In DNA, the CDR3 is TGTGCCAGCGGGCGGGAGACTTCCTACAATGAGCAGTTCTTC. It translates to CASGRETSYNEQFF. J is TRBJ2-1 and V is TRBV25-1; 7 bases are shared with TRBD2. This CDR3 has 14 amino acids. Trimming removed 8 bases from V and 1 base from J; junction bases left unmatched: 5. The germline CDR1 and CDR2 sequences are MGHDK and SYGVNS. Full variable domain (remainder filled in from reference TRBV25-1 and TRBJ2-1): EADIYQTPRYLVIGTGKKITLECSQTMGHDKMYWYQQDPGMELHLIHYSYGVNSTEKGDLSSESTVSRIRTEHFPLTLESARPSHTSQYLCASGRETSYNEQFFGPGTRLTVL.

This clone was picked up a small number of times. CDR3 sequence (DNA): TGTGCCAGCAGACAGACAGGGGGTTTGTCTCAGCCCCAGCATTTT. This gives the protein CASRQTGGLSQPQHF. The V and J genes are TRBV6-5 and TRBJ1-5; TRBD1 matches at 9 bases. The J segment lost 6 bases and the V segment lost 6 bases, leaving 9 bases of the junction unmatched. The germline gives CDR1 MNHEY, CDR2 SVGAGI. The CDR3 runs to 15 residues.

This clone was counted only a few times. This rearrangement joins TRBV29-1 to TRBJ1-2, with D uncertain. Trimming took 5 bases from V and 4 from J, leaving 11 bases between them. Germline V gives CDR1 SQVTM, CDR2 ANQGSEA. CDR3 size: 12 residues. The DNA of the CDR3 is TGCAGCGTTCCCCTCGACACCTATGGCTACACCTTC. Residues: CSVPLDTYGYTF.

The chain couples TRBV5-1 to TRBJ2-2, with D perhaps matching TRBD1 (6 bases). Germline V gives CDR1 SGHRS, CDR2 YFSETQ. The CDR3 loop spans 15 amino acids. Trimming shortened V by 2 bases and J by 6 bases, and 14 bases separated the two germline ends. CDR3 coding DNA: TGCGCCAGCAGCTTCCGGACAGATTCACCCGGGGAGCTGTTTTTT. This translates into CASSFRTDSPGELFF.

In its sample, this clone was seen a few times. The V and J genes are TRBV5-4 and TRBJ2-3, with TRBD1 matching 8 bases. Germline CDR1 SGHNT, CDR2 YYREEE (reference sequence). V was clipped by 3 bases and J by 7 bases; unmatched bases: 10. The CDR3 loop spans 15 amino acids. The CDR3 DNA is TGTGCCAGCAGCTCCCAGGGACAGGCAGCCCATACGCAGTATTTT. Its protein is CASSSQGQAAHTQYF.

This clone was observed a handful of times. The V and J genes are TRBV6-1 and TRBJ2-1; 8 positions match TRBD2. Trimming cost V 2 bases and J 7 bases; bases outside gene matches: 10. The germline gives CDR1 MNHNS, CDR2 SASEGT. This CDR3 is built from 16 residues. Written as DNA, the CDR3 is TGTGCCAGCAGTGAACGGACAGCGGGAGCTCAGAATGAGCAGTTCTTC. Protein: CASSERTAGAQNEQFF.

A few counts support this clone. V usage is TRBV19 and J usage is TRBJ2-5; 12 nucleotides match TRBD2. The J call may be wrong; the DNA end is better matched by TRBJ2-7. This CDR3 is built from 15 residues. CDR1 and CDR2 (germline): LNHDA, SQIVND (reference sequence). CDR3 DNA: TGTGCCAGTCAGACACGACTAGCGGGGGCCTACGAGCAGTACTTC. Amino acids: CASQTRLAGAYEQYF.

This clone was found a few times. In DNA form, the CDR3 reads TGTGCCAGCAGCTTAGGCATGGGACAGCAAGCGGGTCAGCCCCAGCATTTT. Protein: CASSLGMGQQAGQPQHF. This rearrangement joins TRBV7-9 to TRBJ1-5, with 7 bases that match TRBD1. The germline V gene encodes CDR1 SEHNR and CDR2 FQNEAQ (reference sequence). Unmatched junction bases numbered 12, after V lost 1 base and J lost 6 bases. CDR3 length: 17 amino acids.

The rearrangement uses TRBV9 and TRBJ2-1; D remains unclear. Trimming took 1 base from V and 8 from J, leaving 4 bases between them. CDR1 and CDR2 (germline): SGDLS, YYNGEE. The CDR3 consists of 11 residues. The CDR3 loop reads CASSVSDEQFF. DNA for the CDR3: TGTGCCAGCAGCGTATCCGATGAGCAGTTCTTC.

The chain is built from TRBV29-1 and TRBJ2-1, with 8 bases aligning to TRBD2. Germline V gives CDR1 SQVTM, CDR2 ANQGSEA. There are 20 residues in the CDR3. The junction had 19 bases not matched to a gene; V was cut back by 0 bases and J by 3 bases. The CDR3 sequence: CSVEDFLDHVLAEHYNEQFF. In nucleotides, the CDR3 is TGCAGCGTTGAAGATTTCTTGGACCACGTACTAGCGGAACACTACAATGAGCAGTTCTTC.

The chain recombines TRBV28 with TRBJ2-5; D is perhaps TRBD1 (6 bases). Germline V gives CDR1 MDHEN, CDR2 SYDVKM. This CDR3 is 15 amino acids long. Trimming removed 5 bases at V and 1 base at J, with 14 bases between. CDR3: CASSPRYRAQETQYF. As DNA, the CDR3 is TGTGCCAGCAGTCCCCGATACAGGGCCCAAGAGACCCAGTACTTC.

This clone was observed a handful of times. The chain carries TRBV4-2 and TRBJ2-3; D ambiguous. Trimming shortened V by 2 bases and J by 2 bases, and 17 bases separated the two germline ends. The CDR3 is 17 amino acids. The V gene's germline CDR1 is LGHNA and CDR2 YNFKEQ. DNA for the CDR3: TGTGCCAGCAGCCAAAGACTGGCAACCCTAGACACAGATACGCAGTATTTT. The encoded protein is CASSQRLATLDTDTQYF.

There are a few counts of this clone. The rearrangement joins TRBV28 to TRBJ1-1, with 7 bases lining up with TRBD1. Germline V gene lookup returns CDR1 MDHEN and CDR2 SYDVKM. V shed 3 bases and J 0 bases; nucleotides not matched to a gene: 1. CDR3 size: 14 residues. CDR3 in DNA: TGTGCCAGCAGTTTTGGGACAGTGAACACTGAAGCTTTCTTT. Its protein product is CASSFGTVNTEAFF.

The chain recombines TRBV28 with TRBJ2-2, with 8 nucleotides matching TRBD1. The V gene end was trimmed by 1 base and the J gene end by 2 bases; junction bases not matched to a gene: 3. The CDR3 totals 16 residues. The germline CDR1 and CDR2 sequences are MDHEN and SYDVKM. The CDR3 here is CASSLSRGPNTGELFF. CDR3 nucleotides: TGTGCCAGCAGTTTATCCAGGGGGCCCAACACCGGGGAGCTGTTTTTT.

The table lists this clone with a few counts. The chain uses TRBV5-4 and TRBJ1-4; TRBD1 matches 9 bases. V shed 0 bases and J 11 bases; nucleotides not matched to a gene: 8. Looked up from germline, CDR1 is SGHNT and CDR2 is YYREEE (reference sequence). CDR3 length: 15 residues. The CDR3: CASSLGAGQGLKLFF. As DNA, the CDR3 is TGTGCCAGCAGCTTGGGAGCAGGACAGGGGCTGAAACTGTTTTTT. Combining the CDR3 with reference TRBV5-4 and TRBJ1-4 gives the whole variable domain ETGVTQSPTHLIKTRGQQVTLRCSSQSGHNTVSWYQQALGQGPQFIFQYYREEENGRGNFPPRFSGLQFPNYSSELNVNALELDDSALYLCASSLGAGQGLKLFFGSGTQLSVL.

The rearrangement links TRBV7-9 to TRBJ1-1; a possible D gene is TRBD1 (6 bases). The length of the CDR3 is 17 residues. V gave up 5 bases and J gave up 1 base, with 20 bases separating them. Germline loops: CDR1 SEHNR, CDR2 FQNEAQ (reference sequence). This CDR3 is CASSPRGQTTSNTEAFF. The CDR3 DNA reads TGTGCCAGCAGCCCCCGCGGACAGACGACTTCGAACACTGAAGCTTTCTTT.

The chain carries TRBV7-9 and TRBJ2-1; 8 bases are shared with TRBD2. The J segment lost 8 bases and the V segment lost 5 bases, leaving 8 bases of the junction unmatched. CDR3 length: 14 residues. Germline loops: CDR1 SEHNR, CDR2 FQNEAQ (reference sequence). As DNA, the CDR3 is TGTGCCAGCAGCATCAGCGGGAGAGTGGATGAGCAGTTCTTC. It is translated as CASSISGRVDEQFF.

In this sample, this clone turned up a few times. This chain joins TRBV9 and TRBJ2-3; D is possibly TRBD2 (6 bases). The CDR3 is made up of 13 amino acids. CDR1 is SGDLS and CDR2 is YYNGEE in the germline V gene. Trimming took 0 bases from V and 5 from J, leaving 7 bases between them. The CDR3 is CASSVGGEDTQYF. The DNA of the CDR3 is TGTGCCAGCAGCGTAGGGGGGGAAGATACGCAGTATTTT.

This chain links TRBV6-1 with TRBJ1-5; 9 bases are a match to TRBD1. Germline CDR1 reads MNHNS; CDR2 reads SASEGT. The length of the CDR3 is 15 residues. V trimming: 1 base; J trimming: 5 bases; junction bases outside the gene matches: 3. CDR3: CASSEGGTGHQPQHF. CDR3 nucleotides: TGTGCCAGCAGTGAAGGCGGGACAGGGCATCAGCCCCAGCATTTT.

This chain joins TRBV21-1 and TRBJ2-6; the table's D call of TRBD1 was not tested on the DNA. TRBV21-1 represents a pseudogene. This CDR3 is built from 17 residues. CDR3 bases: TGTGCCAGCAGCGGCGGGACAGGGCCCTCTGGGGCCAACGTCCTGACTTTC. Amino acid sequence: CASSGGTGPSGANVLTF.